This TCR beta chain was captured by sequencing in a study of control samples from healthy donors and cancer patients (dated by TCRdb to 2020 to 2021). Preparation of the library involved the immunoSEQ multiplex PCR assay. TCRdb took this table from immuneACCESS and kept in-frame rearrangements with V and J called. Such tables lack part of the clones; where checked against another copy, unresolved V genes explain under half of the gap, and the rest is unexplained. The sample includes fewer than 200,000 clones, with 85% to 90% observed a single time. Of the sample, about 12% falls within the top ten clones. The CDR1 and CDR2 encoded by the germline V gene are LGHNA and YSLEER. The CDR3 holds 18 amino acids from the cysteine to the phenylalanine. The entry retains the CDR3 DNA only, 54 bases that are in frame from base 1. V ends up 0 bases short and J 1 base short, with an unmatched junction base count of 8.

Concerning this clone: This receptor's antigen is unknown. No base qualities exist here, and no much larger clone lies one base off it.

The TCR comes from a man aged 30-40 years in good health. The chain uses TRBV4-3 and TRBJ2-3; TRBD2 lines up with 9 middle nucleotides. The specimen sequenced was blood. The DNA is TGCGCCAGCAGCCAAGATAGATTAGCGGGAGTAGGCACAGATACGCAGTATTTT. This codes for CASSQDRLAGVGTDTQYF.